What follows are 7 T cell receptor beta chains derived from one specimen sequenced in a study of CD8+ T cells in alopecia areata. The treatment was: oral pan-JAK inhibitor, 5-10 mg twice daily. Reverse transcribed after extraction, RNA yielded cDNA as the sequencing template. Produced via immunoSEQ multiplex PCR; TCRdb's table is partial and in-frame only. The sample has roughly 280,000 clones, roughly 60% seen once; the top ten hold 0.75% to 0.95%. Sequences were derived from CD4+ T cells sorted from blood, sampled at approximately week 52, from a patient treated with tofacitinib. The receptors were gathered from a human donor with alopecia areata.

The J gene is TRBJ1-6, the V gene TRBV9; 11 positions match TRBD1. This CDR3 is built from 15 residues. From germline, CDR1 is SGDLS and CDR2 YYNGEE. Trimming at V came to 2 bases and at J to 7 bases, leaving 2 bases not matched to a gene. CDR3 DNA: TGTGCCAGCAGCGTGGGGGACAGGGGGAATTCACCCCTCCACTTT. Protein: CASSVGDRGNSPLHF.

This chain connects TRBV29-1 to TRBJ1-5; D not resolved. Germline CDR1 reads SQVTM; CDR2 reads ANQGSEA. The V end lost 3 bases, the J end lost 4 bases, and 13 bases lay between the germline ends. CDR3 length equals 14 residues. The CDR3 DNA reads TGCAGCGTTGAGTTGGTAGGGAGTAATCAGCCCCAGCATTTT. Translation: CSVELVGSNQPQHF.

This chain joins TRBV7-3 and TRBJ2-1, with D perhaps matching TRBD2 (5 bases). Germline lookup yields CDR1 SGHTA and CDR2 FQGTGA. The CDR3 spans 14 residues. Trimming cost V 6 bases and J 9 bases, with 18 bases left between them. The CDR3 sequence is CASSQTSNAGEQFF. CDR3 DNA: TGTGCCAGCAGTCAGACATCGAATGCGGGTGAGCAGTTCTTC.

Here the CDR3 reads CASTNTDTQYF. Here the CDR3 DNA reads TGTGCCAGCACCAACACAGATACGCAGTATTTT. The chain has TRBV7-9 and TRBJ2-3; D not resolved. Germline CDR1 SEHNR, CDR2 FQNEAQ (reference sequence). V shed 7 bases and J shed 2 bases, with 4 bases lying between them. This CDR3 has 11 residues.

The gene calls are TRBV5-6 and TRBJ2-6; the match to TRBD1 covers 8 bases. CDR1 and CDR2 from the germline V gene are SGHDT and YYEEEE. Trimming cost V 6 bases and J 3 bases; bases outside gene matches: 8. This CDR3 is built from 16 residues. As DNA, the CDR3 is TGTGCCAGCACCTTCCCGGGACAGGTTGGGGCCAACGTCCTGACTTTC. Protein product: CASTFPGQVGANVLTF.

The chain carries TRBV30 and TRBJ2-7; TRBD1 aligns across 10 bases. The length of the CDR3 is 12 residues. The V gene's germline CDR1 is GTSNPN and CDR2 SVGIG (reference sequence). Trimming took 8 bases from V and 1 from J; bases not matched to a gene: 2. CDR3 bases: TGTGCCGGGACAGGGGCTTCCTACGAGCAGTACTTC. Residues: CAGTGASYEQYF. Drawing the rest from reference TRBV30 and TRBJ2-7, the complete variable domain is SQTIHQWPATLVQPVGSPLSLECTVEGTSNPNLYWYRQAAGRGLQLLFYSVGIGQISSEVPQNLSASRPQDRQFILSSKKLLLSDSGFYLCAGTGASYEQYFGPGTRLTVT.

The chain links TRBV6-5 to TRBJ1-6, with 7 nucleotides matching TRBD1. CDR1 and CDR2 (germline): MNHEY, SVGAGI. The CDR3 contains 14 residues. V trimming: 10 bases; J trimming: 0 bases; junction bases outside the gene matches: 3. In nucleotides, the CDR3 is TGTGCCACCCGACAGGGCTCCTATAATTCACCCCTCCACTTT. This gives the protein CATRQGSYNSPLHF.